The following is a T cell receptor (beta chain) sequence with its context. Its antigen is still unknown. This sample is drawn from a study of shared clonotypes between healthy human individuals. Points from the study as a whole: The study drew on few donors, limiting represented genetic and exposure-history diversity.

V was pared by 3 bases and J by 5 bases, with 7 bases between. The CDR3 sequence is 12 residues long. Germline lookup yields CDR1 WSHSY and CDR2 SAAADI. TCRdb keeps only in-frame clones here, not all; method: immunoSEQ multiplex PCR. The sample carries approximately 1,000,000 clones, approximately 78% recorded once. The source material was memory CD4+ T cells from PBMCs. The subset here: CD45RA-negative fraction. This clonotype was sampled from a man younger than 35 in good health. Some clones in this sample may be carry-over from other donors' samples. The chain carries TRBV10-2 and TRBJ2-5, with D unclear. The CDR3 region is CASSDILETQYF. The CDR3 DNA reads TGCGCCAGCAGTGATATACTGGAGACCCAGTACTTC.